These 5 T cell receptor beta chains originate from one sample sequenced in a study of T cell responses to AZD1222 COVID-19 vaccine listed by TCRdb under 2021. The library was generated by the immunoSEQ multiplex PCR assay. Not all clones reach the TCRdb copy of this immuneACCESS table, which keeps in-frame sequences only. Checked studies attribute under half of the gap to unresolved V genes and leave the rest unexplained. Recorded for this sample are under 200,000 clones; 85% to 95% of them occurred a single time. In total, the top ten clones hold 1% to 1.5% of the sample. In the paper's terms, the time point label means: baseline before first vaccination. Sequenced here: peripheral blood, sampled on day 0 of AZD1222 vaccination. These receptors all stem from an adult in good health.

The chain recombines TRBV18 with TRBJ2-1; no firm D call. Between the trimmed V and J ends, which lost 3 bases and 9 bases, there was a span of 12 bases. Germline V gene lookup returns CDR1 KGHSH and CDR2 LQKENI. The length of the CDR3 is 13 residues. CDR3: CASSPATAGEQFF. The CDR3 nucleotides are TGTGCCAGCTCACCTGCCACGGCTGGTGAGCAGTTCTTC.

CDR3 nucleotides: TGTGCCAGCAGCTTACTAGCGGGGGCCCGAGGGCAGTACTTC. Amino acids: CASSLLAGARGQYF. The rearrangement joins TRBV7-9 to TRBJ2-7; TRBD2 aligns across 10 bases. CDR1 and CDR2 (germline): SEHNR, FQNEAQ (reference sequence). The length of the CDR3 is 14 residues. The trim removed 2 bases at V and 9 bases at J, leaving 7 bases unmatched.

The V and J genes are TRBV6-5 and TRBJ1-5; 8 nucleotides align to TRBD1. The germline gives CDR1 MNHEY, CDR2 SVGAGI. This CDR3 spans 14 amino acids. V was clipped by 5 bases and J by 7 bases; unmatched bases: 7. CDR3 sequence: CASSTGGGTQPQHF. The DNA for the CDR3 is TGTGCCAGCAGTACAGGGGGAGGCACCCAGCCCCAGCATTTT.

V gene TRBV6-5 combines with J gene TRBJ1-2, with D perhaps TRBD1 (5 bases). V shed 4 bases and J shed 4 bases, with 10 bases lying between them. The CDR3 runs to 13 residues. Germline V CDR1 and CDR2: MNHEY, SVGAGI. This CDR3 is CASSSDSIYGYTF. The CDR3 DNA sequence: TGTGCCAGCAGTTCCGACAGCATCTATGGCTACACCTTC.

The genes are TRBV30 and TRBJ2-6, with D perhaps matching TRBD1 or TRBD2 (5 bases each). The CDR3 has 17 amino acids. CDR1 and CDR2 (germline): GTSNPN, SVGIG (reference sequence). V shed 2 bases and J shed 3 bases, with 17 bases lying between them. The CDR3, as DNA: TGTGCCTGGAGTCGGGACCGAACCTCCCTTGGGGCCAACGTCCTGACTTTC. Its translation: CAWSRDRTSLGANVLTF.